Shown below are 21 T cell receptor beta chains from a single sample sequenced in a study of blood T cell repertoires in COVID-19. Data came from immunoSEQ multiplex PCR; TCRdb stores just in-frame clones and leaves some out. The sample carries about 240,000 clones, approximately 83% recorded once. Sequences were obtained from PBMCs or T cells enriched from blood (not recorded which). The receptors originated from a woman aged 35 to 49 with acute COVID-19.

The chain uses TRBV10-3 and TRBJ2-7; TRBD2 might be the D (7 bases). This CDR3 spans 23 amino acids. CDR1 ENHRY and CDR2 SYGVKD come from the germline V gene. Trimming pared 1 base from V and 2 bases from J, leaving 36 bases between. CDR3 sequence (DNA): TGTGCCATCAGTGAGTTGGGGGCCCAACCGGACTTGAAGGCAGCGGGATATGCCTACGAGCAGTACTTC. It codes for CAISELGAQPDLKAAGYAYEQYF.

This chain uses TRBV19 with TRBJ1-2; D ambiguous. V lost 6 bases, J lost 4 bases, and 9 bases lay in between. This CDR3 spans 12 amino acids. Germline V CDR1 and CDR2: LNHDA, SQIVND (reference sequence). As DNA, the CDR3 is TGTGCCAGTAGACGATCAGGCTATGGCTACACCTTC. Translating it yields CASRRSGYGYTF.

The chain is built from TRBV7-9 and TRBJ2-5; 7 bases are a match to TRBD2. V dropped 2 bases and J dropped 5; count of bases not matched to a gene: 11. Germline CDR1 reads SEHNR; CDR2 reads FQNEAQ (reference sequence). The CDR3 covers 16 residues. CDR3 protein: CASSLWRDYKTETQYF. The CDR3 DNA follows: TGTGCCAGCAGCTTATGGCGGGACTACAAAACGGAGACCCAGTACTTC.

This clone was seen a few times. The chain is built from TRBV3-1 (or the pseudogene TRBV3-2) and TRBJ2-2, with D maybe TRBD2 (5 bases). The V gene's germline CDR1 is LGHDT and CDR2 YNNKEL (reference sequence). V was shortened by 6 bases and J by 6 bases, with 8 bases between the two germline ends. There are 12 residues in the CDR3. The DNA for the CDR3 is TGTGCCAGCAGTCTCGGGGCCGGGGAGCTGTTTTTT. Translated, it gives CASSLGAGELFF.

This clone was seen only once. This sequence joins TRBV6-5 and TRBJ2-7, with D possibly TRBD1 on 5 matching bases. V shed 8 bases and J shed 3 bases, with 17 bases lying between them. Germline loops: CDR1 MNHEY, CDR2 SVGAGI. The CDR3 contains 14 residues. This CDR3 is CASAVGRGLYEQYF. The CDR3 DNA reads as TGTGCCAGCGCCGTGGGTAGGGGTCTCTACGAGCAGTACTTC.

J is TRBJ2-7 and V is TRBV9; TRBD2 agrees at 8 bases. J lost 3 bases, V lost 0 bases, and 8 bases had no gene match. Germline lookup yields CDR1 SGDLS and CDR2 YYNGEE. The CDR3 loop spans 16 amino acids. This chain's CDR3 is CASSVGLALEGYEQYF. CDR3 nucleotide sequence: TGTGCCAGCAGCGTAGGACTAGCGTTAGAGGGCTACGAGCAGTACTTC.

The chain links TRBV30 to TRBJ1-3; D ambiguous. The V end was cut by 2 bases, the J end by 0 bases, with 11 bases between. This CDR3 contains 15 residues. Germline V lookup: CDR1 GTSNPN, CDR2 SVGIG (reference sequence). The DNA for the CDR3 is TGTGCCTGGAGTAGAGGCAGCACCTCTGGAAACACCATATATTTT. It yields the protein CAWSRGSTSGNTIYF.

This clone showed up just once. The chain recombines TRBV9 with TRBJ2-7, with 7 bases fitting TRBD2. The CDR3 length is 14 residues. CDR1 is SGDLS and CDR2 is YYNGEE in the germline V gene. After removal of 0 bases from V and 3 bases from J, the junction contained 3 bases not matched to a gene. The CDR3 region is CASSVAQRDYEQYF. The CDR3 DNA follows: TGTGCCAGCAGCGTAGCCCAGCGGGACTACGAGCAGTACTTC.

The rearrangement links TRBV28 to TRBJ2-7; 12 positions agree with TRBD2. The V gene end was trimmed by 7 bases and the J gene end by 2 bases; junction bases not matched to a gene: 6. Germline V gene lookup returns CDR1 MDHEN and CDR2 SYDVKM. This CDR3 is built from 15 residues. CDR3 sequence reads: CASILAGGQAYEQYF. In DNA form, the CDR3 reads TGTGCCAGCATACTAGCGGGAGGTCAGGCCTACGAGCAGTACTTC.

The chain's CDR3 is CASSSSGQTYEQYF. For the CDR3, the DNA is TGTGCCAGTAGTTCGTCGGGACAGACCTACGAGCAGTACTTC. V is TRBV19 and J is TRBJ2-7, with 7 bases lining up with TRBD1. The germline gives CDR1 LNHDA, CDR2 SQIVND (reference sequence). The CDR3 is 14 amino acids. Trimming took 5 bases from V and 2 from J; bases not matched to a gene: 6.

There are a few counts of this clone. This chain connects TRBV5-8 to TRBJ2-7, with D perhaps matching TRBD1 (5 bases). The CDR3 runs to 14 residues. The germline V gene has CDR1 SGHTS and CDR2 YDEGEE. V was pared by 2 bases and J by 3 bases, with 12 bases between. The CDR3: CASSFAGLYYEQYF. The CDR3 region has the DNA TGTGCCAGCAGCTTCGCAGGGCTATACTACGAGCAGTACTTC.

This chain links TRBV5-4 with TRBJ1-1; D gene uncertain. The CDR3 totals 14 residues. The V end lost 0 bases, the J end lost 4 bases, and 10 bases lay between the germline ends. Germline assignment: CDR1 SGHNT and CDR2 YYREEE (reference sequence). CDR3: CASSLGGIGTEAFF. The CDR3 nucleotides are TGTGCCAGCAGCTTGGGAGGGATAGGCACTGAAGCTTTCTTT.

For this clone: The sample holds other DNA sequences that translate to the same CDR3. The chain links TRBV5-1 to TRBJ2-1; maybe TRBD2 (5 bases). The CDR3 is 13 amino acids. With 2 bases removed from V and 5 bases from J, the gap between germline ends came to 8 bases. Germline V CDR1 and CDR2: SGHRS, YFSETQ. The CDR3 loop reads CASSLDYDNEQFF. CDR3 sequence (DNA): TGCGCCAGCAGCTTAGACTACGACAATGAGCAGTTCTTC.

Of note for this clone: The sample contains more than one DNA sequence encoding this CDR3. The chain couples TRBV11-3 to TRBJ2-7; 8 nucleotides match TRBD2. The junction had 1 base not matched to a gene; V was cut back by 2 bases and J by 1 base. The germline gives CDR1 SGHNT, CDR2 YENEEA. The CDR3 totals 14 residues. Here the CDR3 reads CASSLLAGSYEQYF. The CDR3 bases are TGTGCCAGCAGCTTATTAGCGGGATCCTACGAGCAGTACTTC.

The chain joins TRBV7-9 to TRBJ2-1; 9 nucleotides agree with TRBD1. This CDR3 spans 15 amino acids. V dropped 5 bases and J dropped 9; count of bases not matched to a gene: 11. Germline assignment: CDR1 SEHNR and CDR2 FQNEAQ (reference sequence). The chain's CDR3 is CASSPPGQGGREQFF. The CDR3 DNA reads as TGTGCCAGCAGCCCACCGGGACAGGGCGGCCGTGAGCAGTTCTTC.

This clone appeared a single time. The V and J genes are TRBV6-1 and TRBJ1-2, with TRBD1 as a possible D gene (5 bases). Germline V lookup: CDR1 MNHNS, CDR2 SASEGT. This CDR3 spans 15 amino acids. Deletions cut 2 bases from V and 2 bases from J, with 12 bases between. The CDR3 reads CASSEQGQLNYGYTF. The CDR3 region has the DNA TGTGCCAGCAGTGAACAGGGTCAGTTAAACTATGGCTACACCTTC.

The chain carries TRBV11-3 and TRBJ2-2; 10 bases fit TRBD2. This CDR3 spans 18 amino acids. The trim removed 0 bases at V and 2 bases at J, leaving 6 bases unmatched. Germline V CDR1 and CDR2: SGHNT, YENEEA. The CDR3 nucleotides are TGTGCCAGCAGCTTAGATAAAGGACTAGCGGAAAACACCGGGGAGCTGTTTTTT. It codes for CASSLDKGLAENTGELFF.

The chain couples TRBV6-5 to TRBJ2-7; 8 bases are shared with TRBD1. V gave up 6 bases and J gave up 3 bases; unmatched junction bases: 4. CDR1 MNHEY and CDR2 SVGAGI come from the germline V gene. CDR3 length equals 13 residues. CDR3 DNA: TGTGCCAGCAGCACGGGGACAGGCTACGAGCAGTACTTC. Translated, it gives CASSTGTGYEQYF.

V is TRBV13 and J is TRBJ2-7; 8 bases are shared with TRBD1. J lost 3 bases, V lost 6 bases, and 4 bases had no gene match. There are 13 residues in the CDR3. Germline lookup yields CDR1 PRHDT and CDR2 FYEKMQ (reference sequence). CDR3 residues: CASSPTGGYEQYF. CDR3 in DNA: TGTGCCAGCAGTCCTACAGGGGGCTACGAGCAGTACTTC.

This clone was counted between two and nine times. The chain has TRBV25-1 and TRBJ2-7, with 8 bases that match TRBD1. The trim removed 3 bases at V and 6 bases at J, leaving 1 base unmatched. The CDR3 runs to 12 residues. In germline, CDR1 is MGHDK, CDR2 SYGVNS. The CDR3 DNA reads TGTGCCAGCAGTGATACAGGGGGCGAGCAGTACTTC. Translated, it gives CASSDTGGEQYF.

A note on this clone: A read error may produce the germline difference seen at one junction end. V gene TRBV5-4 combines with J gene TRBJ1-1; a weak D match, TRBD1 (5 bases). The germline CDR1 and CDR2 sequences are SGHNT and YYREEE (reference sequence). This CDR3 comprises 11 residues. The CDR3 DNA reads TGTGTCAGCAGCGTTCCAGGGGAAGCTTTCTTT. Amino acid sequence: CVSSVPGEAFF.